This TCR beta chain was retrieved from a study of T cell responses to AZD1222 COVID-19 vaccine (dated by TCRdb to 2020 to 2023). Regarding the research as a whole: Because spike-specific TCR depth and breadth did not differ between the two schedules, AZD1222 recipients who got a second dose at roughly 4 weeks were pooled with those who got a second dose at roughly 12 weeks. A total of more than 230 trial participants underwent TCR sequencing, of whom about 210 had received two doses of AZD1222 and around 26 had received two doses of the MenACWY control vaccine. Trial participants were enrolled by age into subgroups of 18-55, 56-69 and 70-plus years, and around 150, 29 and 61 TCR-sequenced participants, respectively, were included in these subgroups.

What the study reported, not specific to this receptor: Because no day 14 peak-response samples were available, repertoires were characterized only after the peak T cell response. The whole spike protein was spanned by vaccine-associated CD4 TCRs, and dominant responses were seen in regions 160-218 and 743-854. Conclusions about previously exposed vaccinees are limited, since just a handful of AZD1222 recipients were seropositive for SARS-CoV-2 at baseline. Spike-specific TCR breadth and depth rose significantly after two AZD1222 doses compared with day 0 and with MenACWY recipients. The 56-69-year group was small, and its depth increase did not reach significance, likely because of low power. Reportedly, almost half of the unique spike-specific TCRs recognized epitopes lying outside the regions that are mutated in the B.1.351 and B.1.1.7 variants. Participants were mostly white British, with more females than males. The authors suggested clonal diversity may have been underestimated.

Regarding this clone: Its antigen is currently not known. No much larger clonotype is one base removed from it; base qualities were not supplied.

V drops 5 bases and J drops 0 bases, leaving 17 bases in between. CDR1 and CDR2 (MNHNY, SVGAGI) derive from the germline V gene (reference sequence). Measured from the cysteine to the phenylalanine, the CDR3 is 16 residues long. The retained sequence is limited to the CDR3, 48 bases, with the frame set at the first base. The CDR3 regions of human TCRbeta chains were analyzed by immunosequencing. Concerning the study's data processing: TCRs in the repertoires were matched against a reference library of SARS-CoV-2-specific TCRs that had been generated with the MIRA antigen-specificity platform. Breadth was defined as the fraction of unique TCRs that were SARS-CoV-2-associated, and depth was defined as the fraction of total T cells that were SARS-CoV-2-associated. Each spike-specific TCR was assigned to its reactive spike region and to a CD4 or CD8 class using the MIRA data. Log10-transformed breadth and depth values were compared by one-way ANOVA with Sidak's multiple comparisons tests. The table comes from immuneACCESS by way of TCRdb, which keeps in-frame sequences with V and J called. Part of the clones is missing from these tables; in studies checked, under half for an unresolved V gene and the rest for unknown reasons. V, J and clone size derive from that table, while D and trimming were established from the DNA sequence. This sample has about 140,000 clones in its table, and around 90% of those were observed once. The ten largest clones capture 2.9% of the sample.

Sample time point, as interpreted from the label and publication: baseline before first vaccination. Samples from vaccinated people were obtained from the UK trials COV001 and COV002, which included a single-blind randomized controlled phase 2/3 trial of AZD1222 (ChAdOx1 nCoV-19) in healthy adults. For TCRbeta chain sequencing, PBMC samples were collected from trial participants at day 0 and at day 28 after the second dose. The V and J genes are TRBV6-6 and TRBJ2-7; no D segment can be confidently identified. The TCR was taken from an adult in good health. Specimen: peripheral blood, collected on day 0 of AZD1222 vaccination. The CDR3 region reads CASSRGSPGSSYEQYF. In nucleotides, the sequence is TGTGCCAGCAGTCGAGGTTCCCCAGGTAGCTCCTACGAGCAGTACTTC.